A single sample gave rise to the 11 T cell receptor beta chains below, sequenced in a study of shared clonotypes between healthy human individuals. Produced via immunoSEQ multiplex PCR; TCRdb's table is partial and in-frame only. Here the sample spans around 2.1 million clones, roughly 91% being singletons. CD8 cells regarded as naive lacked CD45RO, were positively chosen for CCR7, and omitted terminally differentiated effector memory CD45RA+ cells. The sample comprised naive CD8+ T cells from PBMCs. The receptors derive from a man aged 18 to 29 in good health. Some clones in this sample may be carry-over from other donors' samples.

The CDR3 here is CSVEGGSGNTIYF. The DNA for the CDR3 is TGCAGCGTTGAAGGTGGCTCTGGAAACACCATATATTTT. This rearrangement joins TRBV29-1 to TRBJ1-3; D gene ambiguous. The CDR3 length is 13 residues. Trimming took 1 base from V and 0 from J, leaving 4 bases between them. Germline V gives CDR1 SQVTM, CDR2 ANQGSEA.

This clone was found once. The J gene is TRBJ1-5, the V gene TRBV19; no clear D. The CDR3 spans 12 residues. Trimming shortened V by 5 bases and J by 7 bases, and 9 bases separated the two germline ends. From germline, CDR1 is LNHDA and CDR2 SQIVND (reference sequence). The DNA of the CDR3 is TGTGCCAGTAGTCCGTGGGAACAGCCCCAGCATTTT. Translated: CASSPWEQPQHF.

The chain is built from TRBV5-1 and TRBJ1-1; possibly TRBD1 for D (6 bases). CDR3 size: 17 residues. Trimming cost V 4 bases and J 0 bases, with 19 bases left between them. Germline V CDR1 and CDR2: SGHRS, YFSETQ. The CDR3 DNA reads as TGCGCCAGCAGCCCCCCCCGGGTGGGACAAATGAACACTGAAGCTTTCTTT. Encoded protein: CASSPPRVGQMNTEAFF.

The chain has TRBV28 and TRBJ2-4, with TRBD2 as a possible D gene (5 bases). The CDR3 length is 18 residues. V gave up 5 bases and J gave up 1 base, with 21 bases separating them. The germline V gene has CDR1 MDHEN and CDR2 SYDVKM. The CDR3 here is CASSPSYTRRGAKNIQYF. For the CDR3, the DNA is TGTGCCAGCAGTCCTTCATATACGCGTAGAGGGGCCAAAAACATTCAGTACTTC.

The V and J genes are TRBV18 and TRBJ1-4; the D gene is possibly TRBD1 (6 bases). The V gene's germline CDR1 is KGHSH and CDR2 LQKENI. The V end lost 1 base, the J end lost 0 bases, and 9 bases lay between the germline ends. This CDR3 has 16 amino acids. This chain's CDR3 is CASSPLRGATNEKLFF. The CDR3 DNA follows: TGTGCCAGCTCACCACTCAGGGGCGCAACTAATGAAAAACTGTTTTTT.

This clone was observed once. The chain has TRBV28 and TRBJ2-6, with TRBD1 identical over 9 bases. The germline gives CDR1 MDHEN, CDR2 SYDVKM. The CDR3 has 18 amino acids. V was clipped by 1 base and J by 4 bases; unmatched bases: 8. CDR3 amino acids: CASSLLRDRVGGANVLTF. The CDR3 DNA is TGTGCCAGCAGTTTATTGCGGGACAGGGTAGGGGGGGCCAACGTCCTGACTTTC.

The chain joins TRBV13 to TRBJ2-7, with 8 bases fitting TRBD1. CDR1 PRHDT and CDR2 FYEKMQ come from the germline V gene (reference sequence). This CDR3 is 17 amino acids long. The V gene end was trimmed by 5 bases and the J gene end by 3 bases; junction bases not matched to a gene: 15. The chain's CDR3 is CASSTGTGTKQGYEQYF. The CDR3 DNA reads as TGTGCCAGCAGCACCGGGACAGGCACAAAGCAGGGCTACGAGCAGTACTTC.

This clone was detected only once. The chain joins TRBV28 to TRBJ1-5; D is undetermined. V lost 5 bases to trimming and J lost 0 bases, with 17 bases between them. The CDR3 is 17 residues long. Germline assignment: CDR1 MDHEN and CDR2 SYDVKM. CDR3: CASSLYPERHSNQPQHF. The DNA of the CDR3 is TGTGCCAGCAGTCTATATCCCGAAAGACATAGCAATCAGCCCCAGCATTTT.

On this clone itself: Other DNA sequences in this specimen translate into the identical CDR3. This chain joins TRBV11-2 and TRBJ2-7; D assignment may be TRBD1 or TRBD2 (5 bases each). Trimming left V 3 bases short and J 3 bases short, with 9 bases between. The CDR3 extends over 13 amino acids. Germline CDR1 and CDR2: SGHAT and FQNNGV. CDR3 in amino acids: CASSFLGGYEQYF. The CDR3 DNA reads as TGTGCCAGCAGCTTCCTTGGGGGCTACGAGCAGTACTTC.

V gene TRBV15 combines with J gene TRBJ2-1, with 8 bases fitting TRBD2. Germline CDR1 LNHNV, CDR2 YYDKDF (reference sequence). V shed 1 base, J shed 3 bases, and the junction held 5 bases outside the gene matches. The CDR3 consists of 16 residues. CDR3 loop: CATSRARLASYNEQFF. DNA for the CDR3: TGTGCCACCAGCAGAGCCCGACTAGCGAGCTACAATGAGCAGTTCTTC. The full variable domain, in which reference TRBV15 and TRBJ2-1 provide the parts outside the CDR3, is DAMVIQNPRYQVTQFGKPVTLSCSQTLNHNVMYWYQQKSSQAPKLLFHYYDKDFNNEADTPDNFQSRRPNTSFCFLDIRSPGLGDTAMYLCATSRARLASYNEQFFGPGTRLTVL.

This clone is a singleton in its sample. This rearrangement joins TRBV4-1 to TRBJ2-7, with D perhaps TRBD1 (5 bases). V was pared by 1 base and J by 0 bases, with 10 bases between. The CDR3 runs 15 residues. Germline V lookup: CDR1 MGHRA, CDR2 YSYEKL. The DNA of the CDR3 is TGCGCCAGCAGCCAAGCACAGGTAAACTCCTACGAGCAGTACTTC. As protein: CASSQAQVNSYEQYF.